These T cell receptor beta chains were read from a single sample in a study of T-cell memory formation after mild COVID-19. TCRdb re-derived calls from the 5' RACE reads in MiXCR, one entry per CDR3 protein. The sample records about 260,000 distinct CDR3 sequences, about a sixth being singletons. The source material was PBMCs or a T cell subset sorted from them (not recorded which). The receptors were sampled from a man aged 18 to 30 who had mild COVID-19 (a few samples of this study predate the infection). Cell type and time point are not known. The CDR3 runs from the conserved cysteine through the conserved F or W. A D gene is named only where the DNA matches it firmly. Expanded clones get a size class; other rows say once, few or many, or leave the size out.

CDR3	DNA	size	D	V	J
CASSASGGASGELFF	TGTGCCAGCAGCGCAAGCGGGGGGGCCTCCGGGGAGCTGTTTTTT	NA	TRBD2	TRBV9	TRBJ2-2
CASSLVQGARTEAFF	TGTGCCAGCAGCTTAGTCCAGGGGGCGAGGACTGAAGCTTTCTTT	NA	TRBD1	TRBV7-9	TRBJ1-1
CSARGRHRRTGPIPEAFF	TGCAGTGCTAGAGGGCGGCACCGACGGACAGGCCCAATTCCCGAAGCTTTCTTT	NA	TRBD1	TRBV20-1	TRBJ1-1
CASSAGQGYIQYF	TGCGCCAGCAGCGCCGGACAGGGGTACATTCAGTACTTC	NA	TRBD1	TRBV4-1	TRBJ2-4
CASSFRGHDNQPQHF	TGTGCCAGCAGCTTTCGGGGACACGACAATCAGCCCCAGCATTTT	few	NA	TRBV5-6	TRBJ1-5
CASQDLNTGELFF	TGCGCCAGCCAAGACTTGAACACCGGGGAGCTGTTTTTT	many	NA	TRBV10-1	TRBJ2-2
CASSLDRWGIATNEKLFF	TGTGCCAGCAGCTTAGATCGCTGGGGGATTGCAACTAATGAAAAACTGTTTTTT	NA	NA	TRBV11-2	TRBJ1-4
CSALPREAGWNIQYF	TGCAGTGCACTACCCCGGGAGGCGGGTTGGAACATTCAGTACTTC	NA	TRBD2	TRBV20-1	TRBJ2-4
CASSNSGGAGDTQYF	TGTGCCAGCAGCAACAGCGGGGGGGCCGGAGATACGCAGTATTTT	NA	TRBD2	TRBV7-2	TRBJ2-3
CASSFGFGNTEAFF	TGCGCCAGCAGCTTCGGATTCGGCAACACTGAAGCTTTCTTT	NA	NA	TRBV5-1	TRBJ1-1
CASSPGTGSHQPQHF	TGTGCCAGCAGCCCGGGGACAGGAAGTCATCAGCCCCAGCATTTT	few	TRBD1	TRBV7-9	TRBJ1-5
CASRRRDRGLRGNQPQHF	TGTGCCAGCAGACGCCGGGACAGGGGCCTGAGGGGCAATCAGCCCCAGCATTTT	NA	TRBD1	TRBV12-3/TRBV12-4	TRBJ1-5
CASRENEKLFF	TGTGCCAGCAGGGAAAATGAAAAACTGTTTTTT	NA	NA	TRBV2	TRBJ1-4
CASSLDGAIAKNIQYF	TGTGCCAGCAGCTTAGATGGCGCGATAGCCAAAAACATTCAGTACTTC	few	NA	TRBV7-6	TRBJ2-4
CASSLEDYEQYF	TGCGCCAGCAGCTTGGAAGATTACGAGCAGTACTTC	NA	NA	TRBV5-1	TRBJ2-7
CASSPPGTSNQPQHF	TGTGCCAGCAGTCCTCCCGGGACCAGCAATCAGCCCCAGCATTTT	many	NA	TRBV12-3/TRBV12-4	TRBJ1-5
CASSYPEASEQYF	TGTGCCAGCAGTTACCCTGAGGCATCGGAGCAGTACTTC	NA	NA	TRBV6-6	TRBJ2-7
CASRTGGHYPLGYGYTF	TGTGCCAGCAGAACAGGGGGACACTACCCCCTCGGATATGGCTACACCTTC	once	TRBD1	TRBV6-1	TRBJ1-2
CASSRTGARETQYF	TGTGCCAGCAGTAGAACAGGGGCACGGGAGACCCAGTACTTC	NA	TRBD1	TRBV6-5	TRBJ2-5
CASSLVEGSLNEQFF	TGTGCCAGCAGCTTAGTTGAAGGTAGCCTAAATGAGCAGTTCTTC	NA	NA	TRBV7-2	TRBJ2-1
CASSPRPYGYTF	TGTGCCAGCAGTCCTCGGCCCTATGGCTACACCTTC	many	NA	TRBV12-3/TRBV12-4	TRBJ1-2
CASTQGDSYEQYF	TGTGCCAGCACCCAGGGAGACTCCTACGAGCAGTACTTC	few	NA	TRBV7-9	TRBJ2-7
CASSLGTSGGPFGDTQYF	TGCGCCAGCAGCTTGGGGACTAGCGGGGGGCCGTTCGGGGATACGCAGTATTTT	few	TRBD2	TRBV5-1	TRBJ2-3
CASLGANSGNTIYF	TGTGCCAGCCTTGGAGCCAACTCTGGAAACACCATATATTTT	many	NA	TRBV28	TRBJ1-3
CASNQPPSQPQHF	TGTGCCAGCAACCAACCCCCGTCGCAGCCCCAGCATTTT	many	NA	TRBV28	TRBJ1-5
CASSLGGGFETQYF	TGCGCCAGCAGCTTGGGCGGTGGGTTTGAGACCCAGTACTTC	NA	NA	TRBV5-1	TRBJ2-5
CASSPFTWGPANYGYTF	TGTGCCAGCAGCCCTTTCACCTGGGGCCCAGCTAACTATGGCTACACCTTC	NA	NA	TRBV7-8	TRBJ1-2
CASGWGHLASGANVLTF	TGTGCTAGTGGTTGGGGACACCTGGCCTCTGGGGCCAACGTCCTGACTTTC	NA	NA	TRBV12-5	TRBJ2-6
CASSEQGAQPQHF	TGTGCCAGCAGTGAGCAGGGGGCCCAGCCCCAGCATTTT	NA	TRBD1	TRBV25-1	TRBJ1-5
CSGKGFNEQFF	TGCAGTGGGAAGGGCTTCAATGAGCAGTTCTTC	NA	NA	TRBV20-1	TRBJ2-1
CCARDPGLAGGTDTQYF	TGCTGTGCTAGAGATCCTGGACTAGCGGGGGGCACAGATACGCAGTATTTT	NA	TRBD2	TRBV20-1	TRBJ2-3
CASSTTVTGELFF	TGTGCCAGCAGCACGACAGTCACCGGGGAGCTGTTTTTT	NA	NA	TRBV7-2	TRBJ2-2
CATSRGFVRDKLFF	TGTGCCACCAGCAGAGGGTTCGTACGGGATAAACTGTTTTTT	few	NA	TRBV15	TRBJ1-4
CASSEWSSETEAFF	TGTGCCAGCAGTGAGTGGTCGTCCGAAACTGAAGCTTTCTTT	NA	NA	TRBV2	TRBJ1-1
CASTRSGASIDTQYF	TGCGCCAGCACCCGTAGCGGGGCGTCGATAGATACGCAGTATTTT	NA	TRBD2	TRBV4-3	TRBJ2-3
CASSISGVDYGYTF	TGTGCCAGCAGCATCTCAGGGGTCGACTATGGCTACACCTTC	NA	NA	TRBV11-2	TRBJ1-2
CASSHGTGWRTSTDTQYF	TGCGCCAGCAGCCACGGTACAGGGTGGAGGACTAGCACAGATACGCAGTATTTT	few	NA	TRBV4-3	TRBJ2-3
CASSQEKRGGRNEQFF	TGCGCCAGCAGCCAAGAGAAGCGGGGGGGAAGGAATGAGCAGTTCTTC	NA	TRBD2	TRBV4-1	TRBJ2-1
CASSLDGDNSPLHF	TGTGCCAGCAGTCTGGACGGGGATAATTCACCCCTCCACTTT	NA	NA	TRBV2	TRBJ1-6
CATSRSTGYSNQPQHF	TGTGCCACCAGCAGGTCCACCGGGTATAGCAATCAGCCCCAGCATTTT	NA	NA	TRBV15	TRBJ1-5
CASSSRLGPEQYF	TGTGCCAGCAGTTCAAGACTTGGCCCCGAGCAGTACTTC	NA	NA	TRBV13	TRBJ2-7
CASSLLRDTGELFF	TGTGCCAGCAGCTTATTGAGGGACACCGGGGAGCTGTTTTTT	NA	NA	TRBV7-2	TRBJ2-2